Given below is one TCR beta chain in context. Antigen unknown. This sample is part of a study of cytomegalovirus exposure and HLA in healthy donors. Overall study results and limits: Being productive about 87% or about 30% of the time was typical of most TCR beta V segments in an earlier analysis. In vitro confirmation showed three CMV-associated chains to be CMV antigen specific. A later analysis associated under 20,000 TCR beta sequences with HLA alleles at a 0.05 false discovery rate. Sequences of the TCR beta chain were said to predict the HLA-A and HLA-B alleles of most subjects accurately.

The PCR made use of 60 Vbeta and 13 Jbeta primers. Profiled with immunoSEQ multiplex PCR; TCRdb holds only in-frame clones, not every one. The sample records about 120,000 clones, roughly three quarters being singletons. Germline-derived CDR1 and CDR2 are MDHEN and SYDVKM. The V end lost 3 bases, the J end lost 6 bases, and 12 bases lay between the germline ends. This CDR3 comprises 14 residues. The chain links TRBV28 to TRBJ2-4; D uncertain. Input material: PBMCs. This receptor was identified in a man aged 25 to 40 in good health and CMV-seropositive. CDR3 sequence (DNA): TGTGCCAGCAGTTTTTTAATCGGTCTAAACATTCAGTACTTC. Its translation is CASSFLIGLNIQYF.